This T cell receptor (beta chain) came from a study of CD8 T cells in ankylosing spondylitis. V lost 0 bases, J lost 0 bases, and 12 bases lay in between. Germline V lookup: CDR1 SGHAT, CDR2 FQNNGV. The CDR3 runs 17 residues. Findings of the study overall: A motif in TCR beta, a set of eight or nine highly homologous variants, appeared characteristic of ankylosing spondylitis blood.

TCRdb used MiXCR to reprocess the 5' RACE reads, holding one entry per CDR3 protein. The sample has about 800,000 distinct CDR3 sequences, 12% seen once; the top ten hold about 0.49%. This clonotype was seen more than once but under ten times. Its antigen is currently unknown. This chain links TRBV11-2 with TRBJ2-1; D gene unclear. The material sequenced was blood, either unsorted or a sorted T cell fraction (not recorded which). This sequence was found in a male donor with ankylosing spondylitis. The CDR3 DNA is TGTGCCAGCAGCTTAGACGGGCACGCAGACTCCTACAATGAGCAGTTCTTC. Protein: CASSLDGHADSYNEQFF.